Each of the 7 T cell receptor beta chains below was sequenced from the same sample in a study of CD8+CD57+ T cells in acquired aplastic anemia. Genomic DNA provided the template from which TCR beta VDJ and CDR3 profiles were obtained. TCRdb analysed the reads with MiXCR anew, one entry per CDR3 protein. This sample yields about 210,000 distinct CDR3 sequences, of which over 60% are seen a single time; roughly 29% belongs to the top ten. Specimen: sorted CD4+, CD8+, or CD8+CD57+ T cells (not recorded which) from PBMCs. The receptors were sampled from a human donor in good health.

This clonotype has only a few counts. CDR3 coding DNA: TGTGCCAGCAGCTATTTCACAGGGGGATCACCCCTCCACTTT. This codes for CASSYFTGGSPLHF. V and J are TRBV7-2 and TRBJ1-6; TRBD1 matches 8 bases. Germline V CDR1 and CDR2: SGHTA, FQGNSA. Trimming cost V 4 bases and J 10 bases; bases outside gene matches: 6. CDR3 length: 14 residues.

The CDR3 DNA reads as TGTGCCAGCAGCCCCGTACAGGGGCGTCGAGAGACCCAGTACTTC. This translates into CASSPVQGRRETQYF. V usage is TRBV7-9 and J usage is TRBJ2-5, with 7 nucleotides matching TRBD1. The germline V gene encodes CDR1 SEHNR and CDR2 FQNEAQ (reference sequence). V shed 5 bases, J shed 4 bases, and the junction held 10 bases outside the gene matches. This CDR3 is built from 15 residues.

The V and J genes are TRBV29-1 and TRBJ1-4; maybe TRBD1 (5 bases). This CDR3 comprises 13 residues. V was pared by 6 bases and J by 8 bases, with 16 bases between. Germline-derived CDR1 and CDR2 are SQVTM and ANQGSEA. The chain's CDR3 is CSVPGPLGEKLFF. CDR3 DNA sequence: TGCAGCGTACCGGGACCTCTTGGGGAAAAACTGTTTTTT.

This clonotype was counted between two and nine times. J is TRBJ1-3 and V is TRBV15, with TRBD1 matching 9 bases. CDR3 length equals 15 residues. CDR1 is LNHNV and CDR2 is YYDKDF in the germline V gene (reference sequence). V was pared by 5 bases and J by 8 bases, with 10 bases of the junction left unmatched. The CDR3 spells CATSSPGTGIDTIYF. The CDR3 DNA reads TGTGCCACCAGCTCCCCCGGGACAGGGATAGACACCATATATTTT.

The V gene is TRBV7-9, the J gene TRBJ2-5; tentatively, D is TRBD1 or TRBD2 (7 bases each). This CDR3 contains 12 residues. Germline assignment: CDR1 SEHNR and CDR2 FQNEAQ (reference sequence). The V and J ends lost 11 bases and 5 bases respectively, with 15 bases between them. The CDR3 DNA reads as TGTGCCGGGAGACAGGGAGGGGAGACCCAGTACTTC. Protein sequence: CAGRQGGETQYF.

Concerning this clonotype itself: A much larger clone is a single base away; this may be a read error. The J gene is TRBJ1-6, the V gene TRBV5-1; 8 positions agree with TRBD1. The CDR3 contains 16 residues. Germline CDR1 is SGHRS and CDR2 is YFSETQ. CDR3 residues: CASSDGWGQEDFPPHF. In DNA form, the CDR3 reads TGCGCCAGCAGCGACGGCTGGGGACAGGAAGATTTCCCCCCCCACTTT.

Here the CDR3 DNA reads TGTGCCAGCAGCGTAGGAGGATGGTCTGGGGCCAACGTCCTGACTTTC. As protein: CASSVGGWSGANVLTF. This chain links TRBV9 with TRBJ2-6, with no clear D. The germline V gene encodes CDR1 SGDLS and CDR2 YYNGEE. The ends were cut back, 0 bases at V and 1 base at J, with 8 bases in the middle. This CDR3 region has 16 residues.